These 18 T cell receptor beta chains were sequenced from one sample in a study of blood T cell repertoires in COVID-19. Only in-frame clones appear in the TCRdb table, and some are missing; sequencing was by immunoSEQ multiplex PCR. The sample has over 300,000 clones, approximately 90% seen once. The specimen sequenced was PBMCs or T cells enriched from blood (not recorded which). These receptors were obtained from a woman aged 25 to 39 with acute COVID-19.

The chain couples TRBV19 to TRBJ1-1; perhaps TRBD1 as D (6 bases). CDR1 is LNHDA and CDR2 is SQIVND in the germline V gene (reference sequence). This CDR3 has 14 residues. The V and J ends lost 6 bases and 1 base respectively, with 12 bases between them. This CDR3 reads CASRNRATNTEAFF. In DNA form, the CDR3 reads TGTGCCAGTAGGAACAGGGCCACGAACACTGAAGCTTTCTTT.

This chain connects TRBV19 to TRBJ2-1, with 10 bases that match TRBD2. The CDR3 totals 16 residues. The V segment lost 0 bases and the J segment 8 bases; nucleotides outside the gene matches: 7. Looked up from germline, CDR1 is LNHDA and CDR2 is SQIVND (reference sequence). The CDR3 DNA reads as TGTGCCAGTAGTATAGATCTGAGCGGGGGGGCCGATGAGCAGTTCTTC. It codes for CASSIDLSGGADEQFF.

The chain combines TRBV27 with TRBJ2-1, with 8 bases that match TRBD2. This CDR3 spans 16 amino acids. Germline trimming cut 4 bases from V and 2 bases from J; bases unmatched to any gene: 7. Germline CDR1 and CDR2: MNHEY and SMNVEV (reference sequence). CDR3: CASSWGRRGAYNEQFF. In nucleotides, the CDR3 is TGTGCCAGCAGTTGGGGCCGGCGGGGGGCCTACAATGAGCAGTTCTTC.

The rearrangement uses TRBV9 and TRBJ2-3; 7 nucleotides align to TRBD2. CDR1 is SGDLS and CDR2 is YYNGEE in the germline V gene. The CDR3 consists of 15 residues. V trimming: 4 bases; J trimming: 3 bases; junction bases outside the gene matches: 8. This CDR3 reads CASSPRASGTDTQYF. The CDR3 nucleotides are TGTGCCAGCAGCCCCCGTGCTAGCGGTACAGATACGCAGTATTTT.

This clone has more than one count but fewer than ten. The chain is built from TRBV19 and TRBJ1-1; D perhaps matches TRBD1 (6 bases). CDR3 size: 14 residues. The germline V gene has CDR1 LNHDA and CDR2 SQIVND (reference sequence). V lost 1 base and J lost 6, with 12 bases in between. The CDR3 DNA sequence: TGTGCCAGTAGTATAGGTAACAGGGTGGCTGAAGCTTTCTTT. The encoded protein is CASSIGNRVAEAFF. The full variable domain, in which reference TRBV19 and TRBJ1-1 provide the parts outside the CDR3, is DGGITQSPKYLFRKEGQNVTLSCEQNLNHDAMYWYRQDPGQGLRLIYYSQIVNDFQKGDIAEGYSVSREKKESFPLTVTSAQKNPTAFYLCASSIGNRVAEAFFGQGTRLTVV.

The chain uses TRBV5-1 and TRBJ1-6; no firm D call. CDR3 length: 16 amino acids. CDR1 and CDR2 from the germline V gene are SGHRS and YFSETQ. Trimming took off 0 bases at V and 9 bases at J, with 16 bases between the two ends. Here the CDR3 reads CASSLAGSPGGSPLHF. In DNA, the CDR3 is TGCGCCAGCAGCTTGGCGGGATCGCCGGGTGGTTCACCCCTCCACTTT. Drawing the rest from reference TRBV5-1 and TRBJ1-6, the complete variable domain is KAGVTQTPRYLIKTRGQQVTLSCSPISGHRSVSWYQQTPGQGLQFLFEYFSETQRNKGNFPGRFSGRQFSNSRSEMNVSTLELGDSALYLCASSLAGSPGGSPLHFGNGTRLTVT.

The chain is built from TRBV10-3 and TRBJ1-1; 9 bases are a match to TRBD1. The CDR3 extends over 15 amino acids. CDR1 ENHRY and CDR2 SYGVKD come from the germline V gene. V gave up 4 bases and J gave up 0 bases; unmatched junction bases: 3. CDR3 in DNA: TGTGCCATCAGTGCCGGGACAGGGCTGAACACTGAAGCTTTCTTT. Protein: CAISAGTGLNTEAFF.

The rearrangement links TRBV11-2 to TRBJ2-3, with a weak D call TRBD1 (5 bases). The CDR3 has 15 residues. Trimming removed 0 bases from V and 6 bases from J, with 13 bases in between. Germline CDR1 is SGHAT and CDR2 is FQNNGV. DNA for the CDR3: TGTGCCAGCAGCTTAGATGGGGCTACTACTGATACGCAGTATTTT. Amino acid sequence: CASSLDGATTDTQYF.

In its sample, this clone was seen once. The rearrangement links TRBV7-9 to TRBJ1-6; weak D call: TRBD1 (6 bases). The V end lost 4 bases, the J end lost 7 bases, and 11 bases lay between the germline ends. There are 14 residues in the CDR3. Germline V CDR1 and CDR2: SEHNR, FQNEAQ (reference sequence). The CDR3: CASSSGTPNSPLHF. The CDR3 DNA reads as TGTGCCAGCAGCTCCGGGACACCCAATTCACCCCTCCACTTT.

The chain uses TRBV19 and TRBJ1-6, with TRBD1 matching 7 bases. Germline assignment: CDR1 LNHDA and CDR2 SQIVND (reference sequence). The CDR3 spans 17 residues. J gave up 0 bases and V 4 bases, and 6 bases lay outside the gene matches. The CDR3 DNA reads TGTGCCAGTAGTAGACTTGGGACAGACTCCTATAATTCACCCCTCCACTTT. Its protein is CASSRLGTDSYNSPLHF. The full variable domain, with the rest looked up from reference TRBV19 and TRBJ1-6, is DGGITQSPKYLFRKEGQNVTLSCEQNLNHDAMYWYRQDPGQGLRLIYYSQIVNDFQKGDIAEGYSVSREKKESFPLTVTSAQKNPTAFYLCASSRLGTDSYNSPLHFGNGTRLTVT.

The rearrangement links TRBV7-8 to TRBJ1-1; tentative D call: TRBD1 (5 bases). The ends were cut back, 3 bases at V and 1 base at J, with 9 bases in the middle. The germline V gene encodes CDR1 SGHVS and CDR2 FQNEAQ. The CDR3 sequence is 14 residues long. The CDR3 loop reads CASSFRGWNTEAFF. DNA of the CDR3: TGTGCCAGCAGCTTTAGGGGATGGAACACTGAAGCTTTCTTT.

This sequence joins TRBV6-5 and TRBJ1-3; 7 nucleotides align to TRBD1. There are 13 residues in the CDR3. V lost 5 bases and J lost 8; bases outside the gene matches: 6. Germline V gene lookup returns CDR1 MNHEY and CDR2 SVGAGI. CDR3 region: CASSPDRADTIYF. In nucleotides, the CDR3 is TGTGCCAGCAGTCCCGACAGGGCAGACACCATATATTTT.

The chain uses TRBV15 and TRBJ1-6; 10 bases align to TRBD1. V trimming: 4 bases; J trimming: 7 bases; junction bases outside the gene matches: 7. The CDR3 runs to 16 residues. Germline-derived CDR1 and CDR2 are LNHNV and YYDKDF (reference sequence). This CDR3 is CATSNSRDRGNSPLHF. The DNA for the CDR3 is TGTGCCACCAGCAATAGCCGGGACAGGGGAAATTCACCCCTCCACTTT.

The CDR3 loop is CASSFVGGESEAFF. CDR3 in DNA: TGTGCCAGCAGCTTCGTAGGGGGCGAGTCTGAAGCTTTCTTT. The J gene is TRBJ1-1, the V gene TRBV7-8, with TRBD1 matching over 7 bases. CDR3 size: 14 residues. V was pared by 3 bases and J by 6 bases, with 7 bases of the junction left unmatched. The V gene's germline CDR1 is SGHVS and CDR2 FQNEAQ.

The J gene is TRBJ2-5, the V gene TRBV11-2; 16 bases line up with TRBD2. CDR1 SGHAT and CDR2 FQNNGV come from the germline V gene. The CDR3 extends over 17 amino acids. Trimming took 5 bases from V and 4 from J; bases not matched to a gene: 7. The CDR3 DNA reads as TGTGCCAGCAGCCCAGGGACTAGCGGGGGGGCCTTAGAGACCCAGTACTTC. It translates to CASSPGTSGGALETQYF. Together with reference TRBV11-2 and TRBJ2-5, the CDR3 gives the full variable domain: EAGVAQSPRYKIIEKRQSVAFWCNPISGHATLYWYQQILGQGPKLLIQFQNNGVVDDSQLPKDRFSAERLKGVDSTLKIQPAKLEDSAVYLCASSPGTSGGALETQYFGPGTRLLVL.

This chain uses TRBV4-1 with TRBJ2-7, with a possible D match to TRBD1 (6 bases). The CDR3 is made up of 14 amino acids. Germline V gives CDR1 MGHRA, CDR2 YSYEKL. Trimming left V 1 base short and J 2 bases short, with 9 bases between. CDR3 DNA: TGCGCCAGCAGCCAAGTTGCAGGGGCCTACGAGCAGTACTTC. The encoded protein is CASSQVAGAYEQYF.

The chain's CDR3 is CASSQETGKYDTQYF. The CDR3 DNA reads TGCGCCAGCAGCCAAGAGACAGGGAAGTACGATACGCAGTATTTT. The rearrangement links TRBV4-3 to TRBJ2-3; 7 bases fit TRBD1. V lost 0 bases to trimming and J lost 6 bases; unmatched junction nucleotides: 6. The V gene's germline CDR1 is LGHNA and CDR2 YSLEER. The CDR3 length is 15 residues.

The V call is TRBV9, the J call TRBJ2-2; TRBD2 matches 8 bases. The CDR3 sequence is 15 residues long. The germline V gene encodes CDR1 SGDLS and CDR2 YYNGEE. The V segment lost 3 bases and the J segment 4 bases; nucleotides outside the gene matches: 5. The DNA for the CDR3 is TGTGCCAGCAGCGCCGGGACTAGATCCACCGGGGAGCTGTTTTTT. Amino acid sequence: CASSAGTRSTGELFF.